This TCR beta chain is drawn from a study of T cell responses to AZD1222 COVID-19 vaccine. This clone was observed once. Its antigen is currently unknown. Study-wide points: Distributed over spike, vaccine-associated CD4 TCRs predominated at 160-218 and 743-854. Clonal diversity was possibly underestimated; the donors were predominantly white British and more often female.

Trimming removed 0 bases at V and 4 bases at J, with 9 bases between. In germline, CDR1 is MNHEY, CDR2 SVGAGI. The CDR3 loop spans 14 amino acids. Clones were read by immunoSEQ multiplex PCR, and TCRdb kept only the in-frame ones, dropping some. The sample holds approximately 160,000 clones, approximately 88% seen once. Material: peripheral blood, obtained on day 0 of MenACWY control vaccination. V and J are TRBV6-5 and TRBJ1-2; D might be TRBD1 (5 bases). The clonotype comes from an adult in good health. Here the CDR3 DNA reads TGTGCCAGCAGTTACTCGAGACAGCTCTATGGCTACACCTTC. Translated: CASSYSRQLYGYTF.